The present T cell receptor (beta chain) was sequenced within a study of shared clonotypes between healthy human individuals. General observations from the study: Specimens sampled were limited to blood, with tissue repertoires likely differing. All-four-donor shared clonotypes had higher generation probabilities than non-shared clonotypes did.

CD45RO-negative, CCR7-positively selected cells formed the naive CD8 fraction, excluding terminally differentiated effector memory CD45RA+ cells. The length of the CDR3 is 13 residues. Germline V gene data show CDR1 as LGHNA and CDR2 as YNFKEQ. Trimming took off 4 bases at V and 10 bases at J, with 17 bases between the two ends. TCRdb's table, derived via immunoSEQ multiplex PCR, lists solely in-frame clones and lacks some. In the table there are over 2 million clones, roughly 95% of which are singletons. As for this clone: Its antigen is unidentified.

The source material was naive CD8+ T cells sorted from blood. This sequence originates from a young man in good health. This chain connects TRBV4-2 to TRBJ2-7, with D tentatively TRBD1 or TRBD2 (5 bases each). The CDR3 spells CASSLGTPGYQYF. CDR3 sequence (DNA): TGTGCCAGCAGCCTTGGGACGCCTGGATATCAGTACTTC.